The clone carrying this TCR beta chain is a singleton in its sample. What it binds is not known. TCR beta CDR3 sequences were amplified from RNA transcripts. First-round RT-PCR of the TCR CDR3 relied on the HTBI primer set. Each CDR3 protein is one row after TCRdb ran MiXCR on the multiplex PCR reads. The sample has 130,000 to 150,000 distinct CDR3 sequences, approximately 20% seen once. The study excluded patients with uncontrolled infection, other autoimmune disease, pregnancy or lactation. Preceding any ophthalmopathy symptoms, the blood sample dates from first hyperthyroidism diagnosis. PBMCs came from over 8.5 ml fresh peripheral blood. The sample comes from a study of T cells in Graves' hyperthyroidism and ophthalmopathy. Study outcomes and limitations: Most thyroid clonotypes expanded above 0.001 appeared in blood too.

The sequence was collected from a woman aged 45-60 years with Graves' hyperthyroidism that later progressed to Graves' ophthalmopathy. Sequenced input: blood.

The CDR3, as DNA: TGCGCCAGCAGCTTAGGACTAGCGGGCCTCACCGGGGAGCTGTTTTTT. Translated: CASSLGLAGLTGELFF. This chain uses TRBV5-1 with TRBJ2-2; 11 positions agree with TRBD2. With 2 bases clipped from V and 4 bases from J, the junction kept 4 bases outside the gene matches. The germline CDR1 and CDR2 sequences are SGHRS and YFSETQ. The CDR3 runs to 16 residues.